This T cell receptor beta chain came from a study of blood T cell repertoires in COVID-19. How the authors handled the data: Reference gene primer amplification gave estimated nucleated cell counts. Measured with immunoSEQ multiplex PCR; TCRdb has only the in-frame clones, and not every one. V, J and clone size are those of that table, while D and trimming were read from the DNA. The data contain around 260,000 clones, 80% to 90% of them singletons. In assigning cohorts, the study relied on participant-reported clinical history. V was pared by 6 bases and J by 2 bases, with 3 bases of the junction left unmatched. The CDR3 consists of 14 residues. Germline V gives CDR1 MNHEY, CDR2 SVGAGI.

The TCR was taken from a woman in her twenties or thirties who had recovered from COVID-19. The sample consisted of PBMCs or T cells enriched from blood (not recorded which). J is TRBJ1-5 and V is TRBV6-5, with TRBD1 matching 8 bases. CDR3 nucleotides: TGTGCCAGCAGCGGACAGGGACGCAATCAGCCCCAGCATTTT. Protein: CASSGQGRNQPQHF.